The rows below give T cell receptor beta chains drawn from one sample of a study of T cell clonotyping in hematopoietic cell transplantation. Sequencing used immunoSEQ multiplex PCR; TCRdb keeps in-frame clones, though not all of them. The sample yields 7,000 or so clones, roughly 90% seen once. The sequencing used PBMCs, collected 30 days after allogeneic stem cell transplant. The receptor source for this set is a female patient aged 50-65 years who had an allogeneic stem cell transplant from an unrelated donor, so the T cells may come from the graft donor. Some clones in this sample may be carry-over from other donors' samples. Each CDR3 is given with its conserved first and last residue. The D gene is left open where the match is weak. Not every row has a clone size; where given, it reads once, few, many or a size class.

clone size,D gene,J gene,V gene,CDR3 DNA,CDR3 protein
-,-,TRBJ1-3,TRBV19,TGTGCCAGTAGACCGGGACATGGAAACACCATATATTTT,CASRPGHGNTIYF
once,-,TRBJ2-7,TRBV4-3,TGCGCCAGCAGCCAAACAACAGGGTATGGCGAGCAGTACTTC,CASSQTTGYGEQYF
-,TRBD1,TRBJ2-5,TRBV2,TGTGCCAGCAGAAATAGGGACAGGCAATCGGTGGCCCAGTACTTC,CASRNRDRQSVAQYF
-,-,TRBJ1-6,TRBV7-8,TGTGCCAGCAGAGGGACACGCCGCTCCGTGGCTAATAATTCACCCCTCCACTTT,CASRGTRRSVANNSPLHF
-,-,TRBJ1-1,TRBV5-4,TGTGCCAGCAGCTTCCCGGCCCTAAAGAACACTGAAGCTTTCTTT,CASSFPALKNTEAFF
-,TRBD1,TRBJ1-6,TRBV7-2,TGTGCCAGCAGCTTAGAGGGAGGGGGCGTTTCACCCCTCCACTTT,CASSLEGGGVSPLHF
once,-,TRBJ2-2,TRBV30,TGTGCCTGGGCCCGCCTCCGGGGCCTTAACACCGGGGAGCTGTTTTTT,CAWARLRGLNTGELFF
-,-,TRBJ2-7,TRBV4-3,TGCGCCAGCAGCCAAGGACTTACAAAGGTAACAGGCGATTCATTCGAGCAGTACTTC,CASSQGLTKVTGDSFEQYF
-,-,TRBJ2-2,TRBV6-4,TGTGCCAGCAGTGACGGGAACACCGGGGAGCTGTTTTTT,CASSDGNTGELFF
-,-,TRBJ2-5,TRBV5-1,TGCGCCAGCAGCTTGGATCAAGAGACCCAGTACTTC,CASSLDQETQYF
few,-,TRBJ1-5,TRBV19,TGTGCCAGTAGTATATCGGCGGGACATAGCAATCAGCCCCAGCATTTT,CASSISAGHSNQPQHF